The rows below give T cell receptor beta chains drawn from one sample of a study of T cell repertoires in ileal Crohn's disease. Sequencing used immunoSEQ multiplex PCR; TCRdb keeps in-frame clones, though not all of them. Among 5,000 or so clones, about four fifths were seen once, and the ten largest hold 12%. Specimen: ileal tissue. Receptor source: an adult with Crohn's disease. CDR3s include the opening cysteine and the closing phenylalanine or tryptophan. The D gene is left open where the match is weak. Only part of the rows carry a size: once, few, many, or a class if the clone is expanded.

TRBD1	-	TRBV4-1	TRBJ1-1	TGCGCCAGCAGCCGAGGGGACAGGGACGACACTGAAGCTTTCTTT	CASSRGDRDDTEAFF
TRBD2	-	TRBV5-1	TRBJ2-1	TGCGCCAGCAGAGGTCGGGGGGGGGACAATGAGCAGTTCTTC	CASRGRGGDNEQFF
TRBD2	-	TRBV5-1	TRBJ2-7	TGCGCCAGCAGCCGTAATCGGGGGGGGCCCTACGAGCAGTACTTC	CASSRNRGGPYEQYF
-	-	TRBV2	TRBJ1-5	TGTGCCAGCAGTGACGATCAGCCCCAGCATTTT	CASSDDQPQHF
TRBD1	-	TRBV18	TRBJ2-5	TGTGCCAGCTCACCAAACTTCCGACAGGGGGCGTGGGAGACCCAGTACTTC	CASSPNFRQGAWETQYF
-	once	TRBV20-1	TRBJ1-1	TGCAGTGCTAGGGGCCCAGGCGAAGCTTTCTTT	CSARGPGEAFF
-	-	TRBV11-3	TRBJ1-1	TGTGCCAGCAGCCGTAACGGTATGAACACTGAAGCTTTCTTT	CASSRNGMNTEAFF
-	-	TRBV6-1	TRBJ2-2	TGTGCCAGCAGAGCTGGGACTGACACCGGGGAGCTGTTTTTT	CASRAGTDTGELFF
TRBD1	-	TRBV19	TRBJ1-2	TGTGCCAGTAGTAGACAGGGGGCGGTCGGCTACACCTTC	CASSRQGAVGYTF
TRBD1	-	TRBV5-1	TRBJ2-7	TGCGCCAGCAGCATGGGACAGACCTACGAGCAGTACTTC	CASSMGQTYEQYF
-	-	TRBV5-1	TRBJ1-1	TGCGCCAGCAGCCCCCAGCTGGGGGGGTTCACTGAAGCTTTCTTT	CASSPQLGGFTEAFF
-	-	TRBV5-4	TRBJ2-7	TGTGCCAGCAGCTTGGGGGCAGGGCAAGGCTACGAGCAGTACTTC	CASSLGAGQGYEQYF
-	-	TRBV7-3	TRBJ1-1	TGTGCCAGCAGCTCCCGAGGGAACACTGAAGCTTTCTTT	CASSSRGNTEAFF
-	-	TRBV6-5	TRBJ1-1	TGTGCCAGCAGTTACCGTCCAGGGTCCACTGAAGCTTTCTTT	CASSYRPGSTEAFF
-	-	TRBV5-4	TRBJ2-1	TGTGCCAGCAGCTTGACCGCCAGCTCCTACAATGAGCAGTTCTTC	CASSLTASSYNEQFF
-	-	TRBV28	TRBJ1-2	TGTGCCAGCAGTTTATGGCATGCGGGATCTCCGGATGGCTACACCTTC	CASSLWHAGSPDGYTF
TRBD1	-	TRBV5-4	TRBJ1-3	TGTGCCAGCAGCTTGCAGGGGGGTGGAAACACCATATATTTT	CASSLQGGGNTIYF
-	-	TRBV28	TRBJ1-2	TGTGCCAGCAGTCTAGGGCAGGGTGGCTACACCTTC	CASSLGQGGYTF
-	-	TRBV28	TRBJ1-1	TGTGCCAGCAGTCACAGGGAGACTGAAGCTTTCTTT	CASSHRETEAFF
-	-	TRBV19	TRBJ2-7	TGTGCCAGTAACCCCAGGGGTTCCTCCTACGAGCAGTACTTC	CASNPRGSSYEQYF
TRBD2	-	TRBV6-1	TRBJ2-1	TGTGCCAGCAGTGAACTCCCGGACAGCGGGGGGGTTTGGCAGTTCTTC	CASSELPDSGGVWQFF
-	-	TRBV28	TRBJ1-6	TGTGCCAGCACTCGGGGGGTGGGTTCACCCCTCCACTTT	CASTRGVGSPLHF
TRBD1	-	TRBV30	TRBJ1-2	TGTGCCTGGAGGGCCCTACAGGGGGCGGACCGATATGGCTACACCTTC	CAWRALQGADRYGYTF
TRBD1	-	TRBV6-1	TRBJ1-1	TGTGCCAGCAGCGAAACGGGACAGGGGAACACTGAAGCTTTCTTT	CASSETGQGNTEAFF
-	-	TRBV19	TRBJ1-1	TGTGCCAGTAGTATTCGTGACAGACAAACACCTGAAGCTTTCTTT	CASSIRDRQTPEAFF
-	-	TRBV18	TRBJ2-2	TGTGCCAGCTACTTCTCACAGGCCCACACCGGGGAGCTGTTTTTT	CASYFSQAHTGELFF
-	-	TRBV5-8	TRBJ1-2	TGTGCCAGCAGCTTATGGGCGCAGGGCGGATACGGCTACACCTTC	CASSLWAQGGYGYTF
-	-	TRBV7-2	TRBJ2-2	TGTGCCAGCAGCTTAGGTCAGGGGACCGGGGAGCTGTTTTTT	CASSLGQGTGELFF
-	-	TRBV10-2	TRBJ2-7	TGCGCCAGCCTCCGAGCTGGAGGGGACGAGCAGTACTTC	CASLRAGGDEQYF
-	once	TRBV29-1	TRBJ1-5	TGCAGCGTGCGACAGGCCCTCAATCAGCCCCAGCATTTT	CSVRQALNQPQHF
-	-	TRBV9	TRBJ2-5	TGTGCCAGCAGCCCTGGAGCACAAGAGACCCAGTACTTC	CASSPGAQETQYF
TRBD1	-	TRBV2	TRBJ1-5	TGTGCCAGCAGCGCGGGACAGGGCCCTAATCAGCCCCAGCATTTT	CASSAGQGPNQPQHF
TRBD2	-	TRBV2	TRBJ2-4	TGTGCCAGCAGTGAGGCCTCGGGGGGCAAAAACATTCAGTACTTC	CASSEASGGKNIQYF
-	-	TRBV5-1	TRBJ2-3	TGCGCCAGCAGCTTGTTGGCTAGTGGCACAGATACGCAGTATTTT	CASSLLASGTDTQYF
-	-	TRBV10-2	TRBJ2-2	TGCGCCAGCACCTGGGCCCTCACCGGGGAGCTGTTTTTT	CASTWALTGELFF
TRBD2	-	TRBV10-3	TRBJ2-3	TGTGCCATCACCGGGACTAGCGGACGCACAGATACGCAGTATTTT	CAITGTSGRTDTQYF
-	once	TRBV28	TRBJ2-2	TGTGCCAGCATCCCTTTCAGGGCAGGCACCGGGGAGCTGTTTTTT	CASIPFRAGTGELFF
-	once	TRBV2	TRBJ1-3	TGTGCCAGCAGCAATAATCCAGGGATCTCTGGAAACACCATATATTTT	CASSNNPGISGNTIYF
-	-	TRBV7-8	TRBJ2-2	TGTGCCAGCAGCTTTCAGACCGGGGAGCTGTTTTTT	CASSFQTGELFF
-	-	TRBV9	TRBJ2-7	TGTGCCAGCAGCTTGCTACAGGGAACCGAGCAGTACTTC	CASSLLQGTEQYF
-	-	TRBV6-5	TRBJ1-1	TGTCTTTCCAGGGGCTTGAACACTGAAGCTTTCTTT	CLSRGLNTEAFF
TRBD1	-	TRBV7-8	TRBJ1-3	TGTGCCAGCAGCTCCTCGTGGGTCACAGGGGTCGGAAACACCATATATTTT	CASSSSWVTGVGNTIYF
-	-	TRBV7-9	TRBJ1-5	TGTGCCAGCGCTACCGGGGATCAGCCCCAGCATTTT	CASATGDQPQHF
-	once	TRBV18	TRBJ2-2	TGTGCCAGCTCACCAGTGCCACTAGAAATAACCGGGGAGCTGTTTTTT	CASSPVPLEITGELFF
TRBD1	-	TRBV10-3	TRBJ2-7	TGTGCCGGCCCAGACAGGGGTAAATCCTACGAGCAGTACTTC	CAGPDRGKSYEQYF
TRBD1	once	TRBV29-1	TRBJ1-2	TGCAGCGTTGAAGGCGTGACAGGGGGTGATGGCTACACCTTC	CSVEGVTGGDGYTF
TRBD1	-	TRBV2	TRBJ1-3	TGTGCCAGCAAGGGACAGAGCTCTGGAAACACCATATATTTT	CASKGQSSGNTIYF
TRBD1	-	TRBV11-3	TRBJ2-3	TGTGCCAGCAGCTTTACCGGGACAGGAGTCACAGATACGCAGTATTTT	CASSFTGTGVTDTQYF
-	-	TRBV5-1	TRBJ2-7	TGCGCCAGCAGCCCCCTTACGTTCGAGACCTACGAGCAGTACTTC	CASSPLTFETYEQYF
-	-	TRBV7-3	TRBJ2-2	TGTGCCAGCAGCTTAATGGCAGGGTCGGGTTCCGGGGAGCTGTTTTTT	CASSLMAGSGSGELFF
TRBD2	-	TRBV7-6	TRBJ2-5	TGTGCCAGCAGCCGACTAGCCGGAGAGACCCAGTACTTC	CASSRLAGETQYF
-	-	TRBV13	TRBJ2-5	TGTGCCAGCAGTGGGCAGCAAGAGACCCAGTACTTC	CASSGQQETQYF
TRBD1	once	TRBV18	TRBJ1-2	TGTGCCAGCTCACTCGGGACAGGGGACTATGGCTACACCTTC	CASSLGTGDYGYTF